A single sample is the source of the 20 T cell receptor beta chains below, sequenced in a study of T cells in pancreatic ductal adenocarcinoma. Selected pancreatic ductal adenocarcinoma patients had undergone surgery without neoadjuvant therapy. Clones were sequenced by immunoSEQ multiplex PCR, and TCRdb holds only the in-frame ones, with some missing. The repertoire holds around 94,000 clones, with 90% to 95% as singletons. The material sequenced was PBMCs. The receptors were gathered from a human donor with pancreatic ductal adenocarcinoma.

CDR3 bases: TGTGCCAGCAGCTTAGCCTCCGGGACAGGGGCCACAGATACGCAGTATTTT. Translated, it gives CASSLASGTGATDTQYF. The chain employs TRBV11-1 and TRBJ2-3; 10 bases fit TRBD1. V shed 0 bases and J 2 bases; nucleotides not matched to a gene: 5. This CDR3 contains 17 residues. Germline V CDR1 and CDR2: SGHAT, FQDESV (reference sequence).

This chain connects TRBV7-9 to TRBJ1-2, with 7 bases that match TRBD1. Germline V gene data show CDR1 as SEHNR and CDR2 as FQNEAQ (reference sequence). V was pared by 4 bases and J by 5 bases, with 16 bases of the junction left unmatched. CDR3 length: 17 amino acids. The CDR3: CASSSGGQAGGLYGYTF. CDR3 sequence (DNA): TGTGCCAGCAGCTCGGGCGGACAGGCGGGAGGCTTATATGGCTACACCTTC.

The chain links TRBV21-1 to TRBJ2-2; the table's D call of TRBD1 was not tested on the DNA. TRBV21-1 is given as a pseudogene. The CDR3 covers 16 residues. CDR3 nucleotides: TGTGCCAGCAGAAACAGGGGGTTTACGAACACCGGGGAGCTGTTTTTT. Translation gives CASRNRGFTNTGELFF.

The chain employs TRBV7-2 and TRBJ2-7, with 8 bases that match TRBD2. The germline CDR1 and CDR2 sequences are SGHTA and FQGNSA. This CDR3 spans 14 amino acids. J gave up 0 bases and V 6 bases, and 4 bases lay outside the gene matches. As DNA, the CDR3 is TGTGCCAGCAGGCTTAGCGGGAACTCCTACGAGCAGTACTTC. Translating it yields CASRLSGNSYEQYF.

To note about this clone: The junction does not match germline at one end; this may be a read error. The rearrangement uses TRBV7-7 and TRBJ2-4; no definite D call. The CDR3 is 15 amino acids. Germline-derived CDR1 and CDR2 are SSHAT and FNYEAQ (reference sequence). The CDR3 DNA follows: TGTGCTAGCAGCCCGCGGCGGCAAGGCATTCCCAAGTGGTCCTTC. Its protein product is CASSPRRQGIPKWSF.

V usage is TRBV25-1 and J usage is TRBJ2-2; D is possibly TRBD2 (6 bases). The ends were cut back, 8 bases at V and 3 bases at J, with 16 bases in the middle. CDR1 is MGHDK, CDR2 SYGVNS, per germline. CDR3 length equals 15 residues. The CDR3 loop is CASRGSRGDTGELFF. CDR3 nucleotides: TGTGCCAGCCGGGGGTCTCGCGGGGACACCGGGGAGCTGTTTTTT.

The chain links TRBV6-1 to TRBJ2-5; tentative D call: TRBD2 (5 bases). Per the germline V gene, CDR1 is MNHNS and CDR2 is SASEGT. This CDR3 has 14 amino acids. Trimming removed 7 bases from V and 0 bases from J, with 12 bases in between. Here the CDR3 DNA reads TGTGCCAGCATAAGCGGAAACTACCAAGAGACCCAGTACTTC. Translating it yields CASISGNYQETQYF.

The chain employs TRBV5-1 and TRBJ2-2; the D gene is possibly TRBD1 (6 bases). This CDR3 contains 17 residues. CDR1 SGHRS and CDR2 YFSETQ come from the germline V gene. Between the trimmed V and J ends, which lost 4 bases and 2 bases, there was a span of 18 bases. CDR3 amino acids: CASSPSTRTDNTGELFF. As DNA, the CDR3 is TGCGCCAGCAGCCCCTCCACTAGGACAGATAACACCGGGGAGCTGTTTTTT.

The chain is built from TRBV2 and TRBJ2-1; D gene ambiguous. Trimming took off 3 bases at V and 16 bases at J, with 16 bases between the two ends. The CDR3 consists of 12 residues. From germline, CDR1 is SNHLY and CDR2 FYNNEI. This CDR3 is CASSDWPQPSFF. The CDR3 nucleotides read TGTGCCAGCAGTGACTGGCCCCAACCTTCCTTCTTC.

The chain is built from TRBV4-1 and TRBJ2-7; D might be TRBD1 (5 bases). Per germline, CDR1 MGHRA and CDR2 YSYEKL. Deletions cut 1 base from V and 3 bases from J, with 13 bases between. This CDR3 has 15 amino acids. CDR3 region: CASSQAPSQGYEQYF. The CDR3 DNA sequence: TGCGCCAGCAGCCAAGCCCCAAGTCAGGGCTACGAGCAGTACTTC.

Concerning this clone: Additional DNA sequences in this sample encode the identical CDR3. The chain has TRBV5-1 and TRBJ2-2; perhaps TRBD1 as D (6 bases). Trimming removed 0 bases at V and 0 bases at J, with 9 bases between. In germline, CDR1 is SGHRS, CDR2 YFSETQ. The CDR3 contains 16 residues. The CDR3 spells CASSLAGHTNTGELFF. The CDR3 DNA is TGCGCCAGCAGCTTGGCGGGACATACGAACACCGGGGAGCTGTTTTTT. The full variable domain, with the rest looked up from reference TRBV5-1 and TRBJ2-2, is KAGVTQTPRYLIKTRGQQVTLSCSPISGHRSVSWYQQTPGQGLQFLFEYFSETQRNKGNFPGRFSGRQFSNSRSEMNVSTLELGDSALYLCASSLAGHTNTGELFFGEGSRLTVL.

The V gene is TRBV6-5, the J gene TRBJ2-2, with 7 nucleotides matching TRBD2. After removal of 7 bases from V and 3 bases from J, the junction contained 5 bases not matched to a gene. This CDR3 is built from 14 residues. Germline CDR1 MNHEY, CDR2 SVGAGI. The DNA for the CDR3 is TGTGCCAGCACCATAGCGGGTTACACCGGGGAGCTGTTTTTT. Amino acid sequence: CASTIAGYTGELFF.

This clone appeared once. CDR3: CASSLVLYNEQFF. CDR3 in DNA: TGTGCCAGCAGCTTGGTCCTCTACAATGAGCAGTTCTTC. The J gene is TRBJ2-1, the V gene TRBV5-4; D unresolved. The germline V gene has CDR1 SGHNT and CDR2 YYREEE (reference sequence). This CDR3 has 13 residues. The V end lost 0 bases, the J end lost 3 bases, and 4 bases lay between the germline ends. Full variable domain (outside the CDR3, taken from reference TRBV5-4 and TRBJ2-1): ETGVTQSPTHLIKTRGQQVTLRCSSQSGHNTVSWYQQALGQGPQFIFQYYREEENGRGNFPPRFSGLQFPNYSSELNVNALELDDSALYLCASSLVLYNEQFFGPGTRLTVL.

A few counts support this clone. V is TRBV5-1 and J is TRBJ1-1; maybe TRBD1 (5 bases). This CDR3 has 14 residues. Germline loops: CDR1 SGHRS, CDR2 YFSETQ. With 7 bases removed from V and 4 bases from J, the gap between germline ends came to 17 bases. The CDR3 DNA reads as TGCGCCAGCTCATTTCAAGACAGATGCACTGAAGCTTTCTTT. Translation gives CASSFQDRCTEAFF. Full variable domain (outside the CDR3, taken from reference TRBV5-1 and TRBJ1-1): KAGVTQTPRYLIKTRGQQVTLSCSPISGHRSVSWYQQTPGQGLQFLFEYFSETQRNKGNFPGRFSGRQFSNSRSEMNVSTLELGDSALYLCASSFQDRCTEAFFGQGTRLTVV.

CDR3 DNA: TGTGCCAGCTCACCGGGCGCTAACCCCTACGAGCAGTACTTC. Its translation: CASSPGANPYEQYF. The chain is built from TRBV18 and TRBJ2-7; no clear D gene. The CDR3 is made up of 14 amino acids. The germline CDR1 and CDR2 sequences are KGHSH and LQKENI. Trimming pared 3 bases from V and 2 bases from J, leaving 11 bases between.

V and J are TRBV7-3 and TRBJ2-3, with D tentatively TRBD2 (5 bases). Trimming removed 2 bases at V and 4 bases at J, with 13 bases between. The CDR3 has 15 residues. Germline-derived CDR1 and CDR2 are SGHTA and FQGTGA. This chain's CDR3 is CASSLQGGGADTQYF. In DNA, the CDR3 is TGTGCCAGCAGCTTACAAGGAGGCGGTGCAGATACGCAGTATTTT.

The gene calls are TRBV5-1 and TRBJ2-5; D is ambiguous. Trimming stripped 3 bases from V and 0 bases from J, with 9 bases between. The germline gives CDR1 SGHRS, CDR2 YFSETQ. The CDR3 is made up of 14 amino acids. The CDR3 spells CASSSYLDQETQYF. CDR3 nucleotides: TGCGCCAGCAGCTCCTACCTCGACCAAGAGACCCAGTACTTC.

The sample holds one count of this clone. The genes are TRBV28 and TRBJ2-7; possibly TRBD1 for D (6 bases). CDR3 length equals 14 residues. Germline loops: CDR1 MDHEN, CDR2 SYDVKM. Trimming took off 7 bases at V and 1 base at J, with 14 bases between the two ends. The CDR3 reads CASNPRGSSYEQYF. The CDR3 DNA sequence: TGTGCCAGCAATCCCAGGGGATCATCCTACGAGCAGTACTTC. Complete variable domain (other parts from reference TRBV28 and TRBJ2-7): DVKVTQSSRYLVKRTGEKVFLECVQDMDHENMFWYRQDPGLGLRLIYFSYDVKMKEKGDIPEGYSVSREKKERFSLILESASTNQTSMYLCASNPRGSSYEQYFGPGTRLTVT.

V usage is TRBV10-3 and J usage is TRBJ2-7; perhaps TRBD2 as D (5 bases). V shed 2 bases and J shed 2 bases, with 13 bases lying between them. CDR1 and CDR2 from the germline V gene are ENHRY and SYGVKD. This CDR3 has 15 amino acids. The chain's CDR3 is CAISEPQRGPYEQYF. DNA for the CDR3: TGTGCCATCAGTGAGCCGCAACGCGGGCCCTACGAGCAGTACTTC.

J is TRBJ1-3 and V is TRBV28; D is unclear. CDR1 is MDHEN, CDR2 SYDVKM, per germline. The CDR3 consists of 14 residues. Deletions cut 8 bases from V and 0 bases from J, with 11 bases between. CDR3 DNA: TGTGCCAGCGGCCCCCACAGCTCTGGAAACACCATATATTTT. This codes for CASGPHSSGNTIYF.